This T cell receptor beta chain was profiled in a study of blood T cell repertoires in COVID-19. Background on the study: The origin of the acute and convalescent COVID-19 samples was the United States, Italy and Spain. Nucleic acid was either cDNA or gDNA, and it came from T cells, B-cell-depleted T cells, or PBMCs.

J was trimmed by 4 bases and V by 7 bases; bases with no gene match: 16. Looked up from germline, CDR1 is LNHDA and CDR2 is SQIVND (reference sequence). The CDR3 has 17 residues. TCRdb's copy holds only in-frame clones and misses some; the assay was immunoSEQ multiplex PCR. The data contain about 140,000 clones, more than 80% of them singletons. Material: peripheral blood. The clonotype was recovered from a woman older than 75 with acute or convalescent COVID-19. This chain joins TRBV19 and TRBJ1-3; TRBD1 aligns across 7 bases. The CDR3, as DNA: TGTGCCAGTACCCGCCCTCGACAGGGTGGGTCCGGAAACACCATATATTTT. Translating gives CASTRPRQGGSGNTIYF.